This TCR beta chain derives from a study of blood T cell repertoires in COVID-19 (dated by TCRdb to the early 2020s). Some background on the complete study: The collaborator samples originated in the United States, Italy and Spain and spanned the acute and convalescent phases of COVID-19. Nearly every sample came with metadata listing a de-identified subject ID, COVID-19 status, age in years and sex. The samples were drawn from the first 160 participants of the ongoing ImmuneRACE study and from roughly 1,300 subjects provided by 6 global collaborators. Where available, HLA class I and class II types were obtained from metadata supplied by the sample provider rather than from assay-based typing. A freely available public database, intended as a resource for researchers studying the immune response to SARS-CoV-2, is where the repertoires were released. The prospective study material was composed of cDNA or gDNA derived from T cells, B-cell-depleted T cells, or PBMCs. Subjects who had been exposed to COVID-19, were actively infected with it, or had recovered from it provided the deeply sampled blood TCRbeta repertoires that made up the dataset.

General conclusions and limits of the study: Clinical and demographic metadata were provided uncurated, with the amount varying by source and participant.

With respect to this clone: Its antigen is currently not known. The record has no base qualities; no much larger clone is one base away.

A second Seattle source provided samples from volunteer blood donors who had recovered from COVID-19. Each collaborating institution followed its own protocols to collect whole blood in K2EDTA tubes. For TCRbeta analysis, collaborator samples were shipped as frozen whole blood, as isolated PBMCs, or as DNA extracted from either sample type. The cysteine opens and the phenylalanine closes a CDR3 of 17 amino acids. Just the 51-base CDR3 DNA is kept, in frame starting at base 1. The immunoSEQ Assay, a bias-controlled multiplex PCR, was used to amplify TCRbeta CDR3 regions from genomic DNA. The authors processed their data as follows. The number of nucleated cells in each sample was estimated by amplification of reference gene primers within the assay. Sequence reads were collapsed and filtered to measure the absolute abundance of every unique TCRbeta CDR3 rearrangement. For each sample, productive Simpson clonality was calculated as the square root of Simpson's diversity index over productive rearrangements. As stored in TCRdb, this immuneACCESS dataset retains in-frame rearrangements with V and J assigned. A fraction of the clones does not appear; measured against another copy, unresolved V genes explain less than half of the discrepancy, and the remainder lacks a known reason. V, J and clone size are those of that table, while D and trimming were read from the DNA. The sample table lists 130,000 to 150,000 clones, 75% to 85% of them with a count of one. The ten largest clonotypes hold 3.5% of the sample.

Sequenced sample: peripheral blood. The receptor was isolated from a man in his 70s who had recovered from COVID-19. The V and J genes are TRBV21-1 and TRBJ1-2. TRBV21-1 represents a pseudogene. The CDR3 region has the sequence CASSKCGAKSLNYGYTF. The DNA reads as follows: TGTGCCAGCAGCAAATGCGGGGCGAAGTCCCTAAACTATGGCTACACCTTC.